Following are 22 T cell receptor beta chains from one sample sequenced in a study of PD-1 blockade in classical Hodgkin lymphoma (dated by TCRdb to between 2020 and 2021). Library preparation was by the immunoSEQ multiplex PCR assay. TCRdb mirrors the immuneACCESS table, restricted to in-frame sequences. Some clones are absent from its copies; in checked studies, under half trace to an unresolved V gene, and the reason for the others is unknown. The sample has fewer than 20,000 clones on record, around two thirds of them singletons. The top ten clonotypes cover less than 9% of the sample. The time point tag for this specimen amounts to: cycle 4 day 1 (C4D1), after 6 weeks of nivolumab. All trial patients had relapsed after autologous stem cell transplantation, with cohorts A, B and C differing in prior brentuximab vedotin exposure. The material sequenced was peripheral blood mononuclear cells (PBMCs), taken before the fourth cycle of nivolumab. Receptor source: a human donor with classical Hodgkin lymphoma.

The chain carries TRBV4-1 and TRBJ2-5, with D perhaps matching TRBD1 or TRBD2 (7 bases each). The CDR3 contains 14 residues. V shed 4 bases and J shed 5 bases, with 14 bases lying between them. Per germline, CDR1 MGHRA and CDR2 YSYEKL. Here the CDR3 DNA reads TGCGCCAGCAGCCCCCTCAGGGGGGGGGAGACCCAGTACTTC. Amino acid sequence: CASSPLRGGETQYF.

V usage is TRBV11-2 and J usage is TRBJ2-3, with D possibly called TRBD1 or TRBD2 (5 bases each). This CDR3 comprises 15 residues. V gave up 1 base and J gave up 3 bases, with 11 bases separating them. Germline lookup yields CDR1 SGHAT and CDR2 FQNNGV. The DNA of the CDR3 is TGTGCCAGCAGCTTAGGGGGGTCCTGGACAGATACGCAGTATTTT. It yields the protein CASSLGGSWTDTQYF.

This clone was counted a few times. The chain's CDR3 is CAISGETGQDGQPQHF. The CDR3 coding sequence is TGTGCCATCAGTGGCGAAACAGGGCAAGACGGTCAGCCCCAGCATTTT. The chain recombines TRBV10-3 with TRBJ1-5; tentatively, D is TRBD1 (6 bases). Looked up from germline, CDR1 is ENHRY and CDR2 is SYGVKD. The V end was cut by 4 bases, the J end by 6 bases, with 19 bases between. The CDR3 covers 16 residues.

This clone has more than one count but fewer than ten. This sequence joins TRBV5-1 and TRBJ2-5; no definite D call. Germline loops: CDR1 SGHRS, CDR2 YFSETQ. Deletions cut 5 bases from V and 0 bases from J, with 17 bases between. The CDR3 covers 16 residues. CDR3 bases: TGCGCCAGCAGAGAATTAGGAGATTCGTACCAAGAGACCCAGTACTTC. Protein sequence: CASRELGDSYQETQYF. Combining the CDR3 with reference TRBV5-1 and TRBJ2-5 gives the whole variable domain KAGVTQTPRYLIKTRGQQVTLSCSPISGHRSVSWYQQTPGQGLQFLFEYFSETQRNKGNFPGRFSGRQFSNSRSEMNVSTLELGDSALYLCASRELGDSYQETQYFGPGTRLLVL.

The chain couples TRBV13 to TRBJ2-3; D is possibly TRBD2 (6 bases). Trimming took 2 bases from V and 0 from J, leaving 9 bases between them. Germline V CDR1 and CDR2: PRHDT, FYEKMQ (reference sequence). This CDR3 has 15 residues. As DNA, the CDR3 is TGTGCCAGCAGCTTAACTCGGGAGAGCACAGATACGCAGTATTTT. As protein: CASSLTRESTDTQYF.

The chain combines TRBV15 with TRBJ2-1, with 11 bases lining up with TRBD1. The CDR3 spans 16 residues. Germline V gene lookup returns CDR1 LNHNV and CDR2 YYDKDF (reference sequence). The V segment lost 8 bases and the J segment 4 bases; nucleotides outside the gene matches: 10. CDR3 in amino acids: CATGRLDRGLYNEQFF. CDR3 in DNA: TGTGCCACCGGGAGGTTGGACAGGGGGCTTTACAATGAGCAGTTCTTC.

This chain connects TRBV7-2 to TRBJ2-1, with 7 bases identical to TRBD2. Germline V gene data show CDR1 as SGHTA and CDR2 as FQGNSA. V trimming: 6 bases; J trimming: 3 bases; junction bases outside the gene matches: 5. CDR3 length: 14 residues. CDR3 residues: CASRERDFYNEQFF. The CDR3 DNA follows: TGTGCCAGCAGGGAGCGGGATTTCTACAATGAGCAGTTCTTC.

This clone was picked up a small number of times. The rearrangement joins TRBV5-6 to TRBJ1-2; D unresolved. Trimming left V 0 bases short and J 7 bases short, with 7 bases between. There are 12 residues in the CDR3. Germline CDR1 SGHDT, CDR2 YYEEEE. The chain's CDR3 is CASSLGRVGYTF. The CDR3 DNA reads TGTGCCAGCAGCTTGGGGAGGGTTGGCTACACCTTC.

This clone came up a few times. The chain employs TRBV9 and TRBJ2-7; possible D gene TRBD2, 6 bases. The V gene lost 4 bases and the J gene lost 2 bases, with 13 bases spanning the gap. The CDR3 is 14 amino acids. CDR1 is SGDLS, CDR2 YYNGEE, per germline. For the CDR3, the DNA is TGTGCCAGCAGCCTAACCGGAGGGGCCTACGAGCAGTACTTC. It specifies CASSLTGGAYEQYF.

The chain recombines TRBV11-3 with TRBJ2-3; TRBD2 matches at 10 bases. The CDR3 extends over 13 amino acids. CDR1 and CDR2 from the germline V gene are SGHNT and YENEEA. The V and J ends lost 5 bases and 6 bases, in that order; junction bases with no gene match: 2. This CDR3 reads CASSSSGRDTQYF. Written as DNA, the CDR3 is TGTGCCAGCAGCAGTAGCGGGAGGGATACGCAGTATTTT.

This clone was detected a few times. The CDR3 loop reads CASSLGGYSGNTIYF. The CDR3, as DNA: TGTGCCAGCAGCTTAGGAGGTTACTCTGGAAACACCATATATTTT. The chain recombines TRBV5-5 with TRBJ1-3; D ambiguous. V was cut by 2 bases and J by 0 bases, with 9 bases left in between. CDR1 SGHKS and CDR2 YYEKEE come from the germline V gene (reference sequence). The CDR3 is 15 residues long.

The chain links TRBV27 to TRBJ2-7; tentative D call: TRBD2 (5 bases). The V end lost 2 bases, the J end lost 3 bases, and 11 bases lay between the germline ends. Germline assignment: CDR1 MNHEY and CDR2 SMNVEV (reference sequence). CDR3 size: 14 residues. CDR3: CASSLIGRDYEQYF. The CDR3 DNA sequence: TGTGCCAGCAGTTTAATAGGGAGAGACTACGAGCAGTACTTC.

The sample holds a few counts of this clone. The rearrangement links TRBV5-6 to TRBJ2-7, with TRBD1 matching over 10 bases. Germline lookup yields CDR1 SGHDT and CDR2 YYEEEE. The V gene end was trimmed by 4 bases and the J gene end by 6 bases; junction bases not matched to a gene: 4. The CDR3 is 13 residues long. CDR3 sequence (DNA): TGTGCCAGCAGCACCGGGACAGGGGTCGAGCAGTACTTC. Translating it yields CASSTGTGVEQYF.

As concerns this clone: Different DNA sequences within this sample yield the same CDR3. The chain joins TRBV5-1 to TRBJ1-5; weak D call: TRBD1 (6 bases). CDR1 SGHRS and CDR2 YFSETQ come from the germline V gene. The CDR3 totals 14 residues. Trimming took 4 bases from V and 3 from J, leaving 11 bases between them. The CDR3 region is CASSPGQPNQPQHF. As DNA, the CDR3 is TGCGCCAGCAGCCCCGGACAGCCCAATCAGCCCCAGCATTTT.

The chain joins TRBV6-1 to TRBJ1-5; no reliable D call. The V end was cut by 7 bases, the J end by 3 bases, with 16 bases between. The CDR3 spans 15 residues. From germline, CDR1 is MNHNS and CDR2 SASEGT. The CDR3 protein is CASTNGQIYNQPQHF. CDR3 in DNA: TGTGCCAGCACGAACGGGCAGATCTACAATCAGCCCCAGCATTTT.

The chain uses TRBV15 and TRBJ2-3; D is unresolved. Trimming took off 6 bases at V and 5 bases at J, with 24 bases between the two ends. This CDR3 comprises 17 residues. CDR1 LNHNV and CDR2 YYDKDF come from the germline V gene (reference sequence). The CDR3 DNA follows: TGTGCCACCAGTCACGGCACGTCGGGCGCCGCCGTAGATACGCAGTATTTT. Its protein is CATSHGTSGAAVDTQYF.

Only a few counts were recorded for this clone. This chain uses TRBV27 with TRBJ1-1; 10 positions match TRBD1. Looked up from germline, CDR1 is MNHEY and CDR2 is SMNVEV (reference sequence). This CDR3 has 15 residues. V shed 4 bases and J 5 bases; nucleotides not matched to a gene: 7. The DNA of the CDR3 is TGTGCCAGCAGTTCTTTTGGGACAGGGGCGACTGAAGCTTTCTTT. Its translation: CASSSFGTGATEAFF.

The rearrangement uses TRBV9 and TRBJ2-1, with D perhaps TRBD1 (5 bases). This CDR3 contains 13 residues. Germline loops: CDR1 SGDLS, CDR2 YYNGEE. V lost 4 bases, J lost 6 bases, and 11 bases lay in between. CDR3: CASSPLGRNEQFF. In DNA form, the CDR3 reads TGTGCCAGCAGCCCCCTGGGGCGCAATGAGCAGTTCTTC. Combining the CDR3 with reference TRBV9 and TRBJ2-1 gives the whole variable domain DSGVTQTPKHLITATGQRVTLRCSPRSGDLSVYWYQQSLDQGLQFLIQYYNGEERAKGNILERFSAQQFPDLHSELNLSSLELGDSALYFCASSPLGRNEQFFGPGTRLTVL.

In this sample, this clone turned up a few times. The chain recombines TRBV9 with TRBJ2-3; no clear D. The V gene's germline CDR1 is SGDLS and CDR2 YYNGEE. The CDR3 totals 15 residues. V was pared by 0 bases and J by 0 bases, with 8 bases between. The CDR3 region is CASSVGLASTDTQYF. The CDR3, as DNA: TGTGCCAGCAGCGTAGGGCTGGCTAGCACAGATACGCAGTATTTT.

J is TRBJ1-1 and V is TRBV19, with D maybe TRBD1 (5 bases). Germline-derived CDR1 and CDR2 are LNHDA and SQIVND (reference sequence). The CDR3 sequence is 15 residues long. Between the trimmed V and J ends, which lost 1 base and 0 bases, there was a span of 9 bases. CDR3 DNA sequence: TGTGCCAGTAGTATAGGGGGCACTATGAACACTGAAGCTTTCTTT. It encodes CASSIGGTMNTEAFF.

This clone was detected a few times. This chain joins TRBV19 and TRBJ2-7, with a weak D call TRBD1 (5 bases). Germline V lookup: CDR1 LNHDA, CDR2 SQIVND (reference sequence). With 3 bases removed from V and 3 bases from J, the gap between germline ends came to 9 bases. This CDR3 has 13 residues. This CDR3 reads CASSIRAYYEQYF. The CDR3 bases are TGTGCCAGTAGTATCAGGGCGTACTACGAGCAGTACTTC. The full variable domain, with the rest looked up from reference TRBV19 and TRBJ2-7, is DGGITQSPKYLFRKEGQNVTLSCEQNLNHDAMYWYRQDPGQGLRLIYYSQIVNDFQKGDIAEGYSVSREKKESFPLTVTSAQKNPTAFYLCASSIRAYYEQYFGPGTRLTVT.

This chain joins TRBV5-4 and TRBJ2-3; 11 bases align to TRBD1. The germline gives CDR1 SGHNT, CDR2 YYREEE (reference sequence). With V trimmed by 0 bases and J by 7 bases, 4 bases remained unmatched. The CDR3 covers 15 residues. The chain's CDR3 is CASSLEGDRGNTQYF. CDR3 nucleotides: TGTGCCAGCAGCTTGGAAGGGGACAGGGGGAATACGCAGTATTTT. Using reference TRBV5-4 and TRBJ2-3 for the parts outside the CDR3, the full variable domain is ETGVTQSPTHLIKTRGQQVTLRCSSQSGHNTVSWYQQALGQGPQFIFQYYREEENGRGNFPPRFSGLQFPNYSSELNVNALELDDSALYLCASSLEGDRGNTQYFGPGTRLTVL.